The 28 T cell receptor beta chains below were found in one sample sequenced in a study of T cell responses to AZD1222 COVID-19 vaccine. Method: immunoSEQ multiplex PCR; TCRdb's copy keeps in-frame clones and lacks some. This sample yields about 140,000 clones, of which about 94% are seen a single time; approximately 3.8% belongs to the top ten. Sequencing was performed on peripheral blood, taken 28 days after the second AZD1222 dose. The receptor source for this set is an adult who received the AZD1222 COVID-19 vaccine.

The gene calls are TRBV3-1 (or the pseudogene TRBV3-2) and TRBJ2-7, with no clear D. This CDR3 is built from 15 residues. CDR1 is LGHDT and CDR2 is YNNKEL in the germline V gene (reference sequence). Trimming removed 1 base at V and 0 bases at J, with 10 bases between. DNA for the CDR3: TGTGCCAGCAGCCAAGGTCCTACGAGCTCCTACGAGCAGTACTTC. This encodes CASSQGPTSSYEQYF.

The chain has TRBV3-1 (or the pseudogene TRBV3-2) and TRBJ2-7; 7 bases align to TRBD2. This CDR3 contains 13 residues. Germline CDR1 and CDR2: LGHDT and YNNKEL (reference sequence). V was clipped by 1 base and J by 12 bases; unmatched bases: 9. As DNA, the CDR3 is TGTGCCAGCAGCCAAGTAGCGAGCGGGAAGCCGTACTTC. Translated, it gives CASSQVASGKPYF.

The V call is TRBV6-6, the J call TRBJ1-4, with 8 bases matching TRBD1. V lost 5 bases, J lost 3 bases, and 11 bases stayed unmatched. Germline V gene data show CDR1 as MNHNY and CDR2 as SVGAGI (reference sequence). The CDR3 has 17 amino acids. The CDR3 protein is CASSPARDRRANEKLFF. The CDR3 DNA reads TGTGCCAGCAGTCCGGCTCGGGACAGGAGGGCTAATGAAAAACTGTTTTTT.

The chain links TRBV19 to TRBJ1-6; 10 positions match TRBD1. The CDR3 has 14 amino acids. CDR1 LNHDA and CDR2 SQIVND come from the germline V gene (reference sequence). Losses at the gene ends were 8 bases for V and 10 bases for J; bases not matched to a gene: 8. CDR3 sequence reads: CASRMTGGWSPLHF. CDR3 in DNA: TGTGCCAGTCGAATGACAGGGGGCTGGTCACCCCTCCACTTT.

The chain links TRBV6-6 to TRBJ1-5, with 8 bases that match TRBD1. The CDR3 contains 13 residues. The V segment lost 10 bases and the J segment 3 bases; nucleotides outside the gene matches: 5. Germline V lookup: CDR1 MNHNY, CDR2 SVGAGI (reference sequence). The CDR3 DNA reads TGTGCCACCCGGACAGGGATCAATCAGCCCCAGCATTTT. This encodes CATRTGINQPQHF.

Written as DNA, the CDR3 is TGTGCCAGCAGCTTAGGTTATGAGCTAGCGGCCACCGAGCAGTTCTTC. Translated: CASSLGYELAATEQFF. The V gene is TRBV11-2, the J gene TRBJ2-1; TRBD2 agrees at 7 bases. CDR3 length: 16 amino acids. Unmatched junction bases numbered 13, after V lost 1 base and J lost 10 bases. CDR1 and CDR2 (germline): SGHAT, FQNNGV.

The chain links TRBV6-5 to TRBJ2-7; D may be TRBD2 (7 bases). The V gene lost 6 bases and the J gene lost 3 bases, with 18 bases spanning the gap. The germline V gene has CDR1 MNHEY and CDR2 SVGAGI. The CDR3 covers 15 residues. The CDR3 nucleotides are TGTGCCAGCAGAAAAGGGGGGGGCAGGCACTACGAGCAGTACTTC. It codes for CASRKGGGRHYEQYF.

This clone showed up just once. The rearrangement joins TRBV3-1 (or the pseudogene TRBV3-2) to TRBJ1-2; D unclear. The V gene lost 0 bases and the J gene lost 1 base, with 6 bases spanning the gap. The CDR3 spans 14 residues. Germline V CDR1 and CDR2: LGHDT, YNNKEL (reference sequence). The CDR3 DNA is TGTGCCAGCAGCCAAGATGCGGGTAACTATGGCTACACCTTC. Translating it yields CASSQDAGNYGYTF.

This clone was detected only a few times. The chain is built from TRBV6-6 and TRBJ1-6; no reliable D call. Trimming stripped 5 bases from V and 10 bases from J, with 15 bases between. CDR1 and CDR2 from the germline V gene are MNHNY and SVGAGI (reference sequence). The CDR3 has 14 residues. The CDR3 spells CASSGGMGGSPLHF. CDR3 coding DNA: TGTGCCAGCAGTGGAGGGATGGGTGGCTCACCCCTCCACTTT.

V is TRBV11-2 and J is TRBJ2-7, with 7 bases that match TRBD2. Germline lookup yields CDR1 SGHAT and CDR2 FQNNGV. This CDR3 has 14 amino acids. The junction had 3 bases not matched to a gene; V was cut back by 1 base and J by 3 bases. The chain's CDR3 is CASSLGAGVYEQYF. In DNA, the CDR3 is TGTGCCAGCAGCTTAGGGGCGGGAGTCTACGAGCAGTACTTC.

The CDR3 loop is CASSLGLAASTDTQYF. The CDR3 region has the DNA TGTGCCAGCAGCTTGGGGCTAGCGGCTAGCACAGATACGCAGTATTTT. The rearrangement links TRBV5-4 to TRBJ2-3; 7 positions agree with TRBD2. V was clipped by 0 bases and J by 0 bases; unmatched bases: 4. This CDR3 is built from 16 residues. The V gene's germline CDR1 is SGHNT and CDR2 YYREEE (reference sequence).

The chain couples TRBV19 to TRBJ2-3; 7 nucleotides align to TRBD2. Germline V gene data show CDR1 as LNHDA and CDR2 as SQIVND (reference sequence). V trimming: 6 bases; J trimming: 1 base; junction bases outside the gene matches: 10. CDR3 length: 16 residues. DNA of the CDR3: TGTGCCAGTAGCCCGGGGGGTAGAATGGGCACAGATACGCAGTATTTT. Residues: CASSPGGRMGTDTQYF.

The V call is TRBV6-2 or TRBV6-3, the J call TRBJ2-7, with D possibly TRBD1 on 5 matching bases. The ends were cut back, 5 bases at V and 5 bases at J, with 10 bases in the middle. CDR3 length equals 12 residues. The germline gives CDR1 MNHEY, CDR2 SVGEGT. The CDR3 here is CASSPRTNEQYF. The CDR3 nucleotides read TGTGCCAGCAGTCCCAGGACAAACGAGCAGTACTTC.

The sample holds one count of this clone. The gene calls are TRBV5-6 and TRBJ2-5, with 7 bases identical to TRBD1. Trimming at V came to 0 bases and at J to 2 bases, leaving 7 bases not matched to a gene. Germline CDR1 reads SGHDT; CDR2 reads YYEEEE. The CDR3 length is 16 residues. CDR3 sequence reads: CASSLGPTGIQETQYF. DNA of the CDR3: TGTGCCAGCAGCTTGGGCCCGACAGGGATTCAAGAGACCCAGTACTTC.

This chain uses TRBV6-2 or TRBV6-3 with TRBJ1-6; D is undetermined. The germline gives CDR1 MNHEY, CDR2 SVGEGT. This CDR3 has 13 amino acids. Trimming took off 2 bases at V and 12 bases at J, with 11 bases between the two ends. The CDR3 loop is CASSYKSSGPLHF. Written as DNA, the CDR3 is TGTGCCAGCAGTTACAAGTCCAGTGGACCCCTCCACTTT.

The V and J genes are TRBV16 and TRBJ1-5; D not resolved. The CDR3 runs 14 residues. Trimming removed 4 bases at V and 11 bases at J, with 18 bases between. CDR1 and CDR2 from the germline V gene are KGHSY and FQNENV. The CDR3 DNA follows: TGTGCCAGCAGCCCAAGTTATCGGGAGTCGGCCCAGCATTTT. Its translation is CASSPSYRESAQHF.

This clone was recorded once. The junction does not match germline at one end; this may be a read error. The V gene is TRBV29-1, the J gene TRBJ2-1; D not certain. CDR1 SQVTM and CDR2 ANQGSEA come from the germline V gene. The CDR3 runs to 12 residues. Here the CDR3 DNA reads TGCAGCGCTGAAAATATCTACAATGAGCAGTTCTTC. Translated: CSAENIYNEQFF.

The chain is built from TRBV3-1 (or the pseudogene TRBV3-2) and TRBJ2-2, with TRBD2 as a possible D gene (6 bases). V lost 4 bases to trimming and J lost 2 bases, with 17 bases between them. Germline CDR1 is LGHDT and CDR2 is YNNKEL (reference sequence). The CDR3 contains 17 residues. CDR3 residues: CASSLRRGGVNTGELFF. Here the CDR3 DNA reads TGTGCCAGCAGCCTAAGACGGGGCGGGGTAAACACCGGGGAGCTGTTTTTT.

The chain combines TRBV5-1 with TRBJ2-3, with 7 bases lining up with TRBD2. The CDR3 has 16 residues. V trimming: 6 bases; J trimming: 0 bases; junction bases outside the gene matches: 10. Germline CDR1 SGHRS, CDR2 YFSETQ. The CDR3 DNA reads as TGCGCCAGCACGGAGTCCCTAGCGGTTAGCACAGATACGCAGTATTTT. Protein: CASTESLAVSTDTQYF.

V gene TRBV29-1 combines with J gene TRBJ2-7; a possible D gene is TRBD1 (5 bases). V lost 4 bases, J lost 1 base, and 14 bases lay in between. Germline CDR1 SQVTM, CDR2 ANQGSEA. The CDR3 runs 14 residues. CDR3 in amino acids: CSVVGWGLSYEQYF. The CDR3 bases are TGCAGCGTTGTCGGGTGGGGCCTATCCTACGAGCAGTACTTC.

The J gene is TRBJ2-5, the V gene TRBV5-1, with 7 bases fitting TRBD2. The CDR3 is made up of 15 amino acids. Germline CDR1 SGHRS, CDR2 YFSETQ. The ends lost 4 bases at V and 2 bases at J; junction bases unmatched: 8. The CDR3 here is CASSPASGRQETQYF. The CDR3 coding sequence is TGCGCCAGCAGCCCCGCTAGCGGACGACAAGAGACCCAGTACTTC.

The V gene is TRBV2, the J gene TRBJ1-5; D not resolved. V lost 1 base to trimming and J lost 3 bases, with 10 bases between them. The CDR3 contains 15 residues. Germline lookup yields CDR1 SNHLY and CDR2 FYNNEI. The CDR3 loop reads CASSEEVGLNQPQHF. The CDR3 DNA reads TGTGCCAGCAGTGAAGAGGTGGGCCTCAATCAGCCCCAGCATTTT.

The chain carries TRBV19 and TRBJ2-7, with a tentative D call TRBD1 (6 bases). The length of the CDR3 is 14 residues. V was trimmed by 5 bases and J by 3 bases, leaving 14 bases between them. Germline lookup yields CDR1 LNHDA and CDR2 SQIVND (reference sequence). In nucleotides, the CDR3 is TGTGCCAGTAGTCCGGGACATCAGTTCTACGAGCAGTACTTC. Encoded protein: CASSPGHQFYEQYF.

The V call is TRBV27, the J call TRBJ2-7; 9 bases map to TRBD1. Germline V lookup: CDR1 MNHEY, CDR2 SMNVEV (reference sequence). V lost 6 bases to trimming and J lost 6 bases; unmatched junction nucleotides: 6. CDR3 length equals 13 residues. In DNA, the CDR3 is TGTGCCAGCAGGACAGGGGGAAGCCCCGAGCAGTACTTC. Protein sequence: CASRTGGSPEQYF.

The V gene is TRBV2, the J gene TRBJ2-3; 11 bases line up with TRBD2. This CDR3 spans 15 amino acids. Germline V gene data show CDR1 as SNHLY and CDR2 as FYNNEI. J gave up 5 bases and V 6 bases, and 7 bases lay outside the gene matches. The CDR3 spells CASRPLAGVVDTQYF. The CDR3 bases are TGTGCCAGCAGGCCACTAGCGGGAGTTGTAGATACGCAGTATTTT.

J is TRBJ2-2 and V is TRBV7-9; 10 nucleotides agree with TRBD1. The V segment lost 4 bases and the J segment 3 bases; nucleotides outside the gene matches: 5. The CDR3 spans 16 residues. Germline loops: CDR1 SEHNR, CDR2 FQNEAQ (reference sequence). The CDR3 region is CASSSETGGYTGELFF. CDR3 DNA: TGTGCCAGCAGCTCAGAGACAGGGGGCTACACCGGGGAGCTGTTTTTT. Supplemented by reference TRBV7-9 and TRBJ2-2, the full variable domain reads DTGVSQNPRHKITKRGQNVTFRCDPISEHNRLYWYRQTLGQGPEFLTYFQNEAQLEKSRLLSDRFSAERPKGSFSTLEIQRTEQGDSAMYLCASSSETGGYTGELFFGEGSRLTVL.

The chain has TRBV5-1 and TRBJ1-1; TRBD1 aligns across 9 bases. Germline CDR1 is SGHRS and CDR2 is YFSETQ. This CDR3 has 14 residues. The junction had 6 bases not matched to a gene; V was cut back by 4 bases and J by 5 bases. The CDR3 DNA reads as TGCGCCAGCAGCGAAACAGGGGGCGATACTGAAGCTTTCTTT. It codes for CASSETGGDTEAFF. The variable domain in full, with the rest retrieved from reference TRBV5-1 and TRBJ1-1, is KAGVTQTPRYLIKTRGQQVTLSCSPISGHRSVSWYQQTPGQGLQFLFEYFSETQRNKGNFPGRFSGRQFSNSRSEMNVSTLELGDSALYLCASSETGGDTEAFFGQGTRLTVV.

The chain links TRBV29-1 to TRBJ1-2, with TRBD1 matching over 9 bases. This CDR3 comprises 14 residues. Germline V gene lookup returns CDR1 SQVTM and CDR2 ANQGSEA. V lost 7 bases and J lost 2; bases outside the gene matches: 8. CDR3: CSDKRTGDNYGYTF. The CDR3 DNA is TGCAGCGATAAACGGACAGGGGACAACTATGGCTACACCTTC.